Presented here are 25 T cell receptor beta chains from one specimen sequenced in a study of siplizumab effects on memory and regulatory T cells. It was at 37°C and for 6 to 7 days that the mixed lymphocyte reaction cells were cocultured. Only in-frame clones appear in the TCRdb table, and some are missing; sequencing was by immunoSEQ multiplex PCR. The sample lists some 1,000 clones; approximately 72% were seen once. Their specific antigens are unknown. The sequenced sample was CFSE-low (dividing) CD8+ T cells sorted from an allogeneic mixed lymphocyte reaction. The receptors originated from a human donor in good health; the cells came from an allogeneic mixed lymphocyte reaction.

This clone appeared once. V and J are TRBV29-1 and TRBJ2-1; weak D call: TRBD2 (5 bases). Trimming removed 3 bases from V and 8 bases from J, with 14 bases in between. Germline lookup yields CDR1 SQVTM and CDR2 ANQGSEA. This CDR3 comprises 13 residues. The CDR3 DNA reads as TGCAGCGTTGAGGTGGAACTGCGGGATGAGCAGTTCTTC. This encodes CSVEVELRDEQFF.

The gene calls are TRBV4-1 and TRBJ2-1; D tentatively fits TRBD1 or TRBD2 (5 bases each). This CDR3 comprises 14 residues. V was pared by 1 base and J by 12 bases, with 16 bases between. The germline CDR1 and CDR2 sequences are MGHRA and YSYEKL. The CDR3 reads CASSQATPGTGQFF. In DNA, the CDR3 is TGCGCCAGCAGCCAAGCCACGCCCGGGACGGGGCAGTTCTTC.

V and J are TRBV6-1 and TRBJ2-3, with TRBD2 identical over 9 bases. The CDR3 spans 18 residues. Germline values: CDR1 MNHNS, CDR2 SASEGT. V gave up 2 bases and J gave up 3 bases; unmatched junction bases: 12. CDR3 protein: CASSEKWGLAGLTDTQYF. Written as DNA, the CDR3 is TGTGCCAGCAGTGAAAAGTGGGGGCTAGCGGGGTTAACAGATACGCAGTATTTT.

The chain has TRBV7-9 and TRBJ2-3; TRBD2 agrees at 8 bases. Trimming removed 0 bases from V and 3 bases from J; junction bases left unmatched: 5. Germline values: CDR1 SEHNR, CDR2 FQNEAQ (reference sequence). The CDR3 extends over 16 amino acids. The DNA of the CDR3 is TGTGCCAGCAGCTTAGCTGGAGCGGGAGTAACAGATACGCAGTATTTT. Its protein product is CASSLAGAGVTDTQYF.

The chain employs TRBV2 and TRBJ2-1, with 10 bases lining up with TRBD2. The CDR3 consists of 19 residues. V shed 6 bases, J shed 4 bases, and the junction held 18 bases outside the gene matches. The germline V gene encodes CDR1 SNHLY and CDR2 FYNNEI. The CDR3 loop reads CASSGPGSGGARPYNEQFF. The CDR3 DNA follows: TGTGCCAGCAGCGGCCCCGGAAGCGGGGGGGCCCGACCGTACAATGAGCAGTTCTTC.

CDR3 amino acids: CASSRDRVYTYEQYF. CDR3 sequence (DNA): TGTGCCAGCAGCCGGGACAGGGTTTATACCTACGAGCAGTACTTC. The chain recombines TRBV7-9 with TRBJ2-7; 9 nucleotides agree with TRBD1. J was trimmed by 2 bases and V by 5 bases; bases with no gene match: 7. Germline values: CDR1 SEHNR, CDR2 FQNEAQ (reference sequence). The length of the CDR3 is 15 residues.

This clone was found a few times. The chain is built from TRBV30 and TRBJ1-3; no definite D call. Trimming pared 0 bases from V and 3 bases from J, leaving 3 bases between. The CDR3 is made up of 12 amino acids. Germline V lookup: CDR1 GTSNPN, CDR2 SVGIG (reference sequence). The chain's CDR3 is CAWSVDGNTIYF. In DNA form, the CDR3 reads TGTGCCTGGAGTGTAGATGGAAACACCATATATTTT.

J is TRBJ2-1 and V is TRBV6-5; 7 positions match TRBD1. Germline trimming cut 7 bases from V and 2 bases from J; bases unmatched to any gene: 2. Germline CDR1 and CDR2: MNHEY and SVGAGI. The CDR3 has 13 residues. CDR3 DNA sequence: TGTGCCAGCAAGGGGACAGCCTACAATGAGCAGTTCTTC. It yields the protein CASKGTAYNEQFF.

V is TRBV6-1 and J is TRBJ1-5; D is perhaps TRBD1 (5 bases). With 7 bases removed from V and 10 bases from J, the gap between germline ends came to 20 bases. Germline V gene data show CDR1 as MNHNS and CDR2 as SASEGT. The CDR3 contains 14 residues. The CDR3: CASTILTEGLPQHF. CDR3 sequence (DNA): TGTGCCAGCACCATCTTGACAGAGGGTTTACCCCAGCATTTT.

The chain employs TRBV4-1 and TRBJ1-3; maybe TRBD1 (5 bases). CDR3 size: 16 residues. Trimming left V 0 bases short and J 0 bases short, with 9 bases between. Germline assignment: CDR1 MGHRA and CDR2 YSYEKL. For the CDR3, the DNA is TGCGCCAGCAGCCAAGACGGGACGCCCTCTGGAAACACCATATATTTT. As protein: CASSQDGTPSGNTIYF.

This clone came up a few times. V usage is TRBV7-9 and J usage is TRBJ2-5; D remains unclear. V was pared by 6 bases and J by 2 bases, with 16 bases between. Germline CDR1 and CDR2: SEHNR and FQNEAQ (reference sequence). CDR3 length equals 15 residues. The CDR3 coding sequence is TGTGCCAGCAGTTCCTTGGTGGCAGTTCAAGAGACCCAGTACTTC. It is translated as CASSSLVAVQETQYF. Supplemented by reference TRBV7-9 and TRBJ2-5, the full variable domain reads DTGVSQNPRHKITKRGQNVTFRCDPISEHNRLYWYRQTLGQGPEFLTYFQNEAQLEKSRLLSDRFSAERPKGSFSTLEIQRTEQGDSAMYLCASSSLVAVQETQYFGPGTRLLVL.

This chain joins TRBV6-6 and TRBJ2-7; D is uncertain. CDR3 length: 11 amino acids. Trimming removed 5 bases at V and 6 bases at J, with 8 bases between. Germline loops: CDR1 MNHNY, CDR2 SVGAGI (reference sequence). The CDR3: CASSVGSEQYF. The CDR3 nucleotides are TGTGCCAGCAGTGTAGGCTCCGAGCAGTACTTC.

J is TRBJ1-5 and V is TRBV4-3; D unresolved. V lost 2 bases to trimming and J lost 1 base, with 9 bases between them. There are 15 residues in the CDR3. Per germline, CDR1 LGHNA and CDR2 YSLEER. The CDR3 coding sequence is TGCGCCAGCAGCCAATCCCGGGGAAGCAATCAGCCCCAGCATTTT. Its translation: CASSQSRGSNQPQHF.

The chain uses TRBV5-4 and TRBJ2-1; 7 positions agree with TRBD1. The CDR3 is made up of 16 amino acids. Germline values: CDR1 SGHNT, CDR2 YYREEE (reference sequence). The V gene end was trimmed by 5 bases and the J gene end by 0 bases; junction bases not matched to a gene: 8. The CDR3 nucleotides are TGTGCCAGCAGTACTACCAGGGGGAGCTCCTACAATGAGCAGTTCTTC. Amino acid sequence: CASSTTRGSSYNEQFF.

Here the CDR3 DNA reads TGTGCCAGCAGCTCCCGGGACAGCCCCTACGAGCAGTACTTC. Translating gives CASSSRDSPYEQYF. The rearrangement joins TRBV4-2 to TRBJ2-7; 7 nucleotides match TRBD1. The CDR3 extends over 14 amino acids. V dropped 5 bases and J dropped 2; count of bases not matched to a gene: 6. Germline V CDR1 and CDR2: LGHNA, YNFKEQ.

This chain connects TRBV7-6 to TRBJ2-7; TRBD1 is a possible D gene (6 bases). The V and J ends lost 5 bases and 1 base respectively, with 9 bases between them. This CDR3 has 13 residues. The germline V gene encodes CDR1 SGHVS and CDR2 FNYEAQ. The DNA of the CDR3 is TGTGCCAGCAGCACCACAGGGTCCTACGAGCAGTACTTC. It yields the protein CASSTTGSYEQYF.

The genes are TRBV27 and TRBJ2-1, with D unresolved. The CDR3 has 15 residues. CDR1 and CDR2 (germline): MNHEY, SMNVEV (reference sequence). V lost 2 bases and J lost 2, with 10 bases in between. The CDR3 DNA reads as TGTGCCAGCAGTTTAGGGGTACCGGCCTACAATGAGCAGTTCTTC. Amino acids: CASSLGVPAYNEQFF.

The V and J genes are TRBV2 and TRBJ2-2; TRBD1 might be the D (6 bases). V was pared by 4 bases and J by 0 bases, with 12 bases between. Germline loops: CDR1 SNHLY, CDR2 FYNNEI. The CDR3 totals 16 residues. The CDR3 loop is CASSGSTGTNTGELFF. Here the CDR3 DNA reads TGTGCCAGCAGTGGGTCGACAGGCACGAACACCGGGGAGCTGTTTTTT.

V gene TRBV6-9 combines with J gene TRBJ1-2; TRBD1 is a possible D gene (5 bases). CDR3 length equals 13 residues. Germline V CDR1 and CDR2: MNHGY, SVAAGI. V gave up 5 bases and J gave up 2 bases, with 9 bases separating them. CDR3 nucleotides: TGTGCCAGCAGTCCGACAGAAAACTATGGCTACACCTTC. It codes for CASSPTENYGYTF.

The chain links TRBV4-1 to TRBJ2-1; D is possibly TRBD2 (7 bases). The CDR3 is 17 amino acids. Deletions cut 0 bases from V and 5 bases from J, with 17 bases between. Germline lookup yields CDR1 MGHRA and CDR2 YSYEKL. The CDR3: CASSQDQGLGGDNEQFF. The CDR3 DNA sequence: TGCGCCAGCAGCCAAGATCAGGGGCTAGGGGGGGACAATGAGCAGTTCTTC.

The V call is TRBV11-3, the J call TRBJ1-1; D is uncertain. The CDR3 extends over 12 amino acids. With 5 bases removed from V and 3 bases from J, the gap between germline ends came to 7 bases. Germline lookup yields CDR1 SGHNT and CDR2 YENEEA. The CDR3 reads CASSLGDTEAFF. Here the CDR3 DNA reads TGTGCCAGCAGCCTAGGCGACACTGAAGCTTTCTTT.

V and J are TRBV19 and TRBJ2-7; the D gene is possibly TRBD1 (6 bases). Germline V gene sequence: CDR1 LNHDA, CDR2 SQIVND (reference sequence). The CDR3 consists of 14 residues. V shed 3 bases and J shed 2 bases, with 11 bases lying between them. CDR3 protein: CASSMGQGPYEQYF. The CDR3 bases are TGTGCCAGTAGTATGGGGCAGGGGCCCTACGAGCAGTACTTC.

The chain uses TRBV5-8 and TRBJ2-1; 11 nucleotides line up with TRBD1. The germline gives CDR1 SGHTS, CDR2 YDEGEE. CDR3 length equals 16 residues. The J segment lost 3 bases and the V segment lost 4 bases, leaving 6 bases of the junction unmatched. Here the CDR3 reads CASSPKGTGGYNEQFF. In DNA, the CDR3 is TGTGCCAGCAGCCCCAAGGGGACAGGGGGCTACAATGAGCAGTTCTTC. The whole variable domain, filled in from reference TRBV5-8 and TRBJ2-1, reads EAGVTQSPTHLIKTRGQQATLRCSPISGHTSVYWYQQALGLGLQFLLWYDEGEERNRGNFPPRFSGRQFPNYSSELNVNALELEDSALYLCASSPKGTGGYNEQFFGPGTRLTVL.

This clone has only a few counts. The chain couples TRBV7-3 to TRBJ2-7, with a possible D match to TRBD1 (6 bases). CDR3 size: 15 residues. V lost 2 bases and J 3 bases, leaving 14 bases between the germline ends. In germline, CDR1 is SGHTA, CDR2 FQGTGA. CDR3 sequence (DNA): TGTGCCAGCAGCTTAGGGGCAGGGGTGGACTACGAGCAGTACTTC. This codes for CASSLGAGVDYEQYF.

The chain couples TRBV5-1 to TRBJ2-7; 9 positions agree with TRBD1. CDR1 is SGHRS and CDR2 is YFSETQ in the germline V gene. The CDR3 totals 18 residues. The V and J ends lost 6 bases and 4 bases, in that order; junction bases with no gene match: 20. CDR3 DNA: TGCGCCAGCACCCAAACAGGGGGCGCTCCGTTCGGTCCATACGAGCAGTACTTC. This translates into CASTQTGGAPFGPYEQYF.